This TCR beta chain derives from a study of metastatic and nonmetastatic thyroid tumors. With MiXCR, TCRdb reprocessed the PCR reads. This sample yields tens of thousands of clones, of which 24% are seen a single time; about 15% belongs to the top ten. Germline V gives CDR1 MNHEY, CDR2 SVGEGT. CDR3 length equals 17 residues. V lost 0 bases and J lost 6; bases outside the gene matches: 10. Thyroid surgery had not been preceded by any treatment in any patient. This TCR was sampled from a female donor with papillary thyroid cancer or a benign thyroid nodule (not recorded which). Some clones in this sample may be carry-over from other donors' samples. The chain employs TRBV6-2 or TRBV6-3 and TRBJ1-1; 10 nucleotides agree with TRBD1. The sequenced sample was tumor tissue. DNA for the CDR3: TGTGCCAGCAGTTACTCAGTTCCGGGACAGGGGAAAGCTGAAGCTTTCTTT. This encodes CASSYSVPGQGKAEAFF.